The rows below give T cell receptor beta chains drawn from one sample of a study of CD8 T cells in ankylosing spondylitis. Each CDR3 protein gets one entry after TCRdb re-called the 5' RACE reads with MiXCR. Of 650,000 to 800,000 distinct CDR3 sequences listed, 19% are singletons. The sample was blood, either unsorted or a sorted T cell fraction (not recorded which). These receptors were collected from a male donor with ankylosing spondylitis. The CDR3 runs from the conserved cysteine through the conserved F or W. The order of the fields is V gene, D gene, J gene, clone size, CDR3 DNA, CDR3 protein. A D gene is named only where the DNA matches it firmly. Size values are once, few and many counts, or a class for expanded clones, and some rows have none.

v_call: TRBV30
d_call: .
j_call: TRBJ1-1
clone_size: few
cdr3_nt: TGTGCCTGGAGGGAGGCAGGCAACACTGAAGCTTTCTTT
cdr3_aa: CAWREAGNTEAFF

v_call: TRBV7-9
d_call: .
j_call: TRBJ2-7
clone_size: few
cdr3_nt: TGTGCCAGCAGCTTAGGGGAGACAGGACCCTACGAGCAGTACTTC
cdr3_aa: CASSLGETGPYEQYF

v_call: TRBV2
d_call: .
j_call: TRBJ2-4
clone_size: once
cdr3_nt: TGTGCCAGCAGCTCGGGGAGCTTTAACATTCAGTACTTC
cdr3_aa: CASSSGSFNIQYF

v_call: TRBV20-1
d_call: .
j_call: TRBJ1-1
clone_size: .
cdr3_nt: TGCAGTGCTAGTGCCGGGAAGAACACTGAAGCTTTCTTT
cdr3_aa: CSASAGKNTEAFF

v_call: TRBV6-4
d_call: .
j_call: TRBJ1-5
clone_size: .
cdr3_nt: TGTGCCAGCAGGTCGATCAATCAGCCCCAGCATTTT
cdr3_aa: CASRSINQPQHF

v_call: TRBV4-1
d_call: TRBD1
j_call: TRBJ1-4
clone_size: few
cdr3_nt: TGCGCCAGCAGCCAAGTTGCGGCAGGGGGGGATGAAAAACTGTTTTTT
cdr3_aa: CASSQVAAGGDEKLFF

v_call: TRBV12-5
d_call: TRBD1
j_call: TRBJ2-7
clone_size: once
cdr3_nt: TGTGCTAGTGGTTTGGGGGACAGGGGGGACTACGAGCAGTACTTC
cdr3_aa: CASGLGDRGDYEQYF

v_call: TRBV7-2
d_call: .
j_call: TRBJ1-2
clone_size: few
cdr3_nt: TGTGCCAGCAGCTTATCGGCCGGGGAGGGCTATGGCTACACCTTC
cdr3_aa: CASSLSAGEGYGYTF

v_call: TRBV15
d_call: .
j_call: TRBJ2-2
clone_size: few
cdr3_nt: TGTGCCACCAGCAACCGGGGAAGCGGGGAGCTGTTTTTT
cdr3_aa: CATSNRGSGELFF

v_call: TRBV7-9
d_call: .
j_call: TRBJ1-2
clone_size: .
cdr3_nt: TGTGCCAGCAGCCCCCTTTTATTCAGGGGCGGAAACTATGGCTACACCTTC
cdr3_aa: CASSPLLFRGGNYGYTF

v_call: TRBV29-1
d_call: .
j_call: TRBJ1-2
clone_size: many
cdr3_nt: TGCAGCGTTGGAGGGGACGACTATGGCTACACCTTC
cdr3_aa: CSVGGDDYGYTF

v_call: TRBV6-2/TRBV6-3
d_call: TRBD2
j_call: TRBJ2-5
clone_size: .
cdr3_nt: TGTGCCAGCAGTCGAATAGCGGGAGGAGAGACCCAGTACTTC
cdr3_aa: CASSRIAGGETQYF

v_call: TRBV25-1
d_call: TRBD2
j_call: TRBJ2-4
clone_size: .
cdr3_nt: TGTGCCAGCACCGGAGGGACGACTAGCGGGCCTGGGGTGGCCAAAAACATTCAGTACTTC
cdr3_aa: CASTGGTTSGPGVAKNIQYF

v_call: TRBV28
d_call: .
j_call: TRBJ2-7
clone_size: .
cdr3_nt: TGTGCCAGCAGTAAAATGATAGGAGGGGGATTCTCCTACGAGCAGTACTTC
cdr3_aa: CASSKMIGGGFSYEQYF

v_call: TRBV18
d_call: .
j_call: TRBJ2-7
clone_size: .
cdr3_nt: TGTGCCAGCTCACCATCCCCTAACAGCTACGAGCAGTACTTC
cdr3_aa: CASSPSPNSYEQYF

v_call: TRBV18
d_call: TRBD1
j_call: TRBJ2-5
clone_size: few
cdr3_nt: TGTGCCAGCTCACCAAGGACAGGGGGAGAAGAGACCCAGTACTTC
cdr3_aa: CASSPRTGGEETQYF

v_call: TRBV29-1
d_call: .
j_call: TRBJ1-2
clone_size: .
cdr3_nt: TGCAGCGTTAACGGGTTTCGAGGCTACACCTTC
cdr3_aa: CSVNGFRGYTF

v_call: TRBV20-1
d_call: .
j_call: TRBJ1-1
clone_size: .
cdr3_nt: TGCAGTGCACCTCCCTCGCGGGTGGGGACTGAAGCTTTCTTT
cdr3_aa: CSAPPSRVGTEAFF

v_call: TRBV12-3/TRBV12-4
d_call: TRBD2
j_call: TRBJ2-1
clone_size: many
cdr3_nt: TGTGCCAGCAGCCGGAGCGGGGCCCATGAGCAGTTCTTC
cdr3_aa: CASSRSGAHEQFF

v_call: TRBV3-1
d_call: TRBD2
j_call: TRBJ2-1
clone_size: .
cdr3_nt: TGTGCCAGCAGCCAAGATAGGGGACTAGCGATTTACAATGAGCAGTTCTTC
cdr3_aa: CASSQDRGLAIYNEQFF

v_call: TRBV6-2/TRBV6-3
d_call: TRBD2
j_call: TRBJ2-2
clone_size: .
cdr3_nt: TGTGCCAGCAGTTACTCCAGCGGGGGGAACACCGGGGAGCTGTTTTTT
cdr3_aa: CASSYSSGGNTGELFF

v_call: TRBV21-1
d_call: .
j_call: TRBJ2-3
clone_size: few
cdr3_nt: TGTGCCAGCAGCTCACAGGGAGTGGGCGATACGCAGTATTTT
cdr3_aa: CASSSQGVGDTQYF

v_call: TRBV6-1
d_call: .
j_call: TRBJ2-1
clone_size: few
cdr3_nt: TGTGCCAGCGGACAAGACGCCTACAATGAGCAGTTCTTC
cdr3_aa: CASGQDAYNEQFF

v_call: TRBV24-1
d_call: .
j_call: TRBJ2-3
clone_size: few
cdr3_nt: TGTGCCACGAGGGGTAGGTGGGACACAGATACGCAGTATTTT
cdr3_aa: CATRGRWDTDTQYF

v_call: TRBV28
d_call: TRBD2
j_call: TRBJ2-7
clone_size: few
cdr3_nt: TGTGCCAGCAGTCCGCAACTAGCGGGAACCTACGAGCAGTACTTC
cdr3_aa: CASSPQLAGTYEQYF

v_call: TRBV6-5
d_call: .
j_call: TRBJ2-7
clone_size: .
cdr3_nt: TGTGCCAGCAGTTATAGGGCCTGGGGCGGGGTCGAGCAGTACTTC
cdr3_aa: CASSYRAWGGVEQYF

v_call: TRBV6-5
d_call: .
j_call: TRBJ2-5
clone_size: once
cdr3_nt: TGTGCCAGCAGTTACTCACGGGACTACCAAGAGACCCAGTACTTC
cdr3_aa: CASSYSRDYQETQYF

v_call: TRBV12-3/TRBV12-4
d_call: .
j_call: TRBJ1-2
clone_size: many
cdr3_nt: TGTGCCAGCAGTTTGGGACGGCGGGGCTACACCTTC
cdr3_aa: CASSLGRRGYTF

v_call: TRBV12-3/TRBV12-4
d_call: TRBD1
j_call: TRBJ2-1
clone_size: many
cdr3_nt: TGTGCCAGCAGTGTGGGACAGGATTACAATGAGCAGTTCTTC
cdr3_aa: CASSVGQDYNEQFF

v_call: TRBV7-8
d_call: .
j_call: TRBJ2-7
clone_size: .
cdr3_nt: TGTGCCAGCAGCGGGGGGTTAGATCCGCTCCCGCGTCTCATTCAGCAGTACTTC
cdr3_aa: CASSGGLDPLPRLIQQYF

v_call: TRBV5-1
d_call: .
j_call: TRBJ2-3
clone_size: few
cdr3_nt: TGCGCCAGCAGGCTTCCCTCAGGCCGGAGGAGCACAGATACGCAGTATTTT
cdr3_aa: CASRLPSGRRSTDTQYF

v_call: TRBV7-6
d_call: TRBD1
j_call: TRBJ2-3
clone_size: .
cdr3_nt: TGTGCCAGCAGCACTGGGACAGGGGGTCTGACAGATACGCAGTATTTT
cdr3_aa: CASSTGTGGLTDTQYF

v_call: TRBV2
d_call: .
j_call: TRBJ2-3
clone_size: few
cdr3_nt: TGTGCCAGCACACGAGGAACAGGGAGAGCAGATACGCAGTATTTT
cdr3_aa: CASTRGTGRADTQYF

v_call: TRBV7-3
d_call: .
j_call: TRBJ2-6
clone_size: .
cdr3_nt: TGTGCCAGCAGCTTAGCAGGAATTGTCTCTGGGGCCAACGTCCTGACTTTC
cdr3_aa: CASSLAGIVSGANVLTF

v_call: TRBV21-1
d_call: .
j_call: TRBJ1-5
clone_size: few
cdr3_nt: TGTGCCAGCAGCAAAGTTCTAATCGGGGCGACTCAGCCCCAGCATTTT
cdr3_aa: CASSKVLIGATQPQHF